This TCR beta chain is from a study of T cells after yellow fever vaccination. This clonotype was seen a few times. Antigen: not known. A 5'RACE template-switching step, the method used to make TCR cDNA, added a universal primer site and UMIs. In TCRdb, the 5' RACE reads were re-called with MiXCR into one record per CDR3 protein. The sample lists about 300,000 distinct CDR3 sequences; approximately 8% were seen once. The germline V and J ends were trimmed by 3 bases and 2 bases, with 12 bases remaining between them. CDR1 and CDR2 from the germline V gene are DFQATT and SNEGSKA (reference sequence). The CDR3 covers 14 residues. Study outcomes and limitations: Within FACS-sorted repertoires, abundant clonotypes contaminating from the bulk population could be present. The study found a weaker secondary response that peaked faster, day 5 versus 15.

This sequence originates from a man aged 18 to 35 who received the YFV17D yellow fever vaccine. The chain joins TRBV20-1 to TRBJ2-3; the D is unclear. The sample in question was CD4+ T cells sorted from PBMCs, obtained 5 days after the yellow fever booster vaccination. The CDR3 spells CSASRAGSTDTQYF. DNA of the CDR3: TGCAGTGCTAGTCGAGCAGGATCCACAGATACGCAGTATTTT.